The subject of this entry is one T cell receptor (beta chain). This sample was included in a study of blood T cell repertoires in COVID-19. From germline, CDR1 is PRHDT and CDR2 FYEKMQ (reference sequence). There are 15 residues in the CDR3. The V and J ends lost 5 bases and 2 bases respectively, with 15 bases between them. The data were produced by immunoSEQ multiplex PCR, yet TCRdb's version contains in-frame clones alone and is incomplete. The sample has more than 250,000 clones, about 90% seen once; the top ten hold about 5%. Sequencing was performed on PBMCs or T cells enriched from blood (not recorded which). This TCR was sampled from a woman in her 30s who had recovered from COVID-19. The chain links TRBV13 to TRBJ1-2, with D maybe TRBD1 (6 bases). CDR3 region: CASSPLGGANYGYTF. CDR3 bases: TGTGCCAGCAGCCCCCTTGGGGGCGCGAACTATGGCTACACCTTC.